Listed below are T cell receptor beta chains from one sample, sequenced in a study of blood T cell repertoires in COVID-19. Data came from immunoSEQ multiplex PCR; TCRdb stores just in-frame clones and leaves some out. The sample yields roughly 200,000 clones, 75% to 90% seen once. The sample taken for sequencing was PBMCs or T cells enriched from blood (not recorded which). The receptor set was obtained from a middle-aged man who had recovered from COVID-19. The CDR3 runs from the conserved cysteine through the conserved F or W. A D gene is named only where the DNA matches it firmly. The size of a clone is reported for some rows only, either as once, few or many, or as a class for expanded clones.

CDR3	V	length	J	size	D
CASSLGQVWGGYTF	TRBV11-2	14	TRBJ1-2	-	TRBD1
CASSKTLSSGNTIYF	TRBV19	15	TRBJ1-3	-	-
CASSRQPAGYNEQFF	TRBV27	15	TRBJ2-1	-	-
CASSPRQGPYEQYF	TRBV6-5	14	TRBJ2-7	once	TRBD1
CASSLGRGQDEQFF	TRBV5-1	14	TRBJ2-1	-	TRBD1
CATSGSGYNEQFF	TRBV15	13	TRBJ2-1	-	-
CRVAQGGGTEAFF	TRBV29-1	13	TRBJ1-1	-	TRBD1
CASSYGTGDDEQYF	TRBV11-3	14	TRBJ2-7	-	TRBD1
CASSQGTSGNTDTQYF	TRBV3-1/TRBV3-2	16	TRBJ2-3	-	TRBD2
CASRPTGTTEAFF	TRBV7-8	13	TRBJ1-1	-	-
CASSPTGVARYGYTF	TRBV19	15	TRBJ1-2	-	TRBD1
CASRIRGGTTEAFF	TRBV6-5	14	TRBJ1-1	-	-
CASSRGSAYGYTF	TRBV6-5	13	TRBJ1-2	-	-
CASSPRTGVTNEKLFF	TRBV18	16	TRBJ1-4	few	TRBD1
CASSSGQGPQFF	TRBV6-5	12	TRBJ2-1	-	TRBD1
CSARDQKTQYF	TRBV20-1	11	TRBJ2-5	-	-
CASTTTGQGAREQYF	TRBV28	15	TRBJ2-7	-	TRBD1
CASSLQGAGEKLFF	TRBV6-5	14	TRBJ1-4	-	TRBD1
CASSLKGEKSPLHF	TRBV5-1	14	TRBJ1-6	-	-
CASRTMNTEAFF	TRBV12-3/TRBV12-4	12	TRBJ1-1	-	-
CASSLSGANTEAFF	TRBV6-4	14	TRBJ1-1	-	-
CASSYYISGRQETQYF	TRBV6-5	16	TRBJ2-5	-	-
CATSDPGQGVTGELFF	TRBV24-1	16	TRBJ2-2	once	TRBD1
CASSRIQGGNQPQHF	TRBV4-1	15	TRBJ1-5	few	-
CASSWGQGLRGTEAFF	TRBV9	16	TRBJ1-1	-	TRBD1
CASSQGARTEAFF	TRBV6-5	13	TRBJ1-1	-	TRBD1
CASSLRTDLGEQYF	TRBV5-1	14	TRBJ2-7	-	-
CASIGVTGTNEKLFF	TRBV2	15	TRBJ1-4	-	-
CAWSVGRRTNEKLFF	TRBV30	15	TRBJ1-4	-	-
CASHPRTGERGYTF	TRBV2	14	TRBJ1-2	-	TRBD1
CASSLARSGLGTEAFF	TRBV11-1	16	TRBJ1-1	-	-
CASSVLDRGNTEAFF	TRBV25-1	15	TRBJ1-1	-	TRBD1
CASSLNLNSNNEKLFF	TRBV7-9	16	TRBJ1-4	-	-
CAWSAGIEAQNTEAFF	TRBV30	16	TRBJ1-1	once	-
CASSLEFTSGTYEQYF	TRBV11-3	16	TRBJ2-7	-	TRBD2
CASSLSGGRYEQYF	TRBV27	14	TRBJ2-7	once	-
CASSIGRGAGTDTQYF	TRBV19	16	TRBJ2-3	-	-
CASQDRSSYEQYF	TRBV25-1	13	TRBJ2-7	-	TRBD1
CASTEPSGAYNEQFF	TRBV9	15	TRBJ2-1	-	TRBD2
CASSLGSSTEAFF	TRBV5-5	13	TRBJ1-1	-	-
CASSSTGYQPQHF	TRBV27	13	TRBJ1-5	once	-
CASSRGQETQYF	TRBV27	12	TRBJ2-5	-	-
CASSVDGGDSPLHF	TRBV9	14	TRBJ1-6	-	-
CASSLQTSGSSYEQFF	TRBV9	16	TRBJ2-1	-	TRBD2
CASSAGTGVRYGYTF	TRBV5-8	15	TRBJ1-2	-	TRBD1
CASSLDTYEQYF	TRBV5-1	12	TRBJ2-7	once	-
CASSLTSGQGADTQYF	TRBV6-2/TRBV6-3	16	TRBJ2-3	-	TRBD1
CASSPEGSNGYTF	TRBV18	13	TRBJ1-2	-	-
CASSLVSVEQYF	TRBV5-5	12	TRBJ2-7	-	-
CATSRVVEQYF	TRBV15	11	TRBJ2-7	-	-
CSASHGGKGGYTF	TRBV20-1	13	TRBJ1-2	-	-
CSVAYRGQPQHF	TRBV29-1	12	TRBJ1-5	-	TRBD1